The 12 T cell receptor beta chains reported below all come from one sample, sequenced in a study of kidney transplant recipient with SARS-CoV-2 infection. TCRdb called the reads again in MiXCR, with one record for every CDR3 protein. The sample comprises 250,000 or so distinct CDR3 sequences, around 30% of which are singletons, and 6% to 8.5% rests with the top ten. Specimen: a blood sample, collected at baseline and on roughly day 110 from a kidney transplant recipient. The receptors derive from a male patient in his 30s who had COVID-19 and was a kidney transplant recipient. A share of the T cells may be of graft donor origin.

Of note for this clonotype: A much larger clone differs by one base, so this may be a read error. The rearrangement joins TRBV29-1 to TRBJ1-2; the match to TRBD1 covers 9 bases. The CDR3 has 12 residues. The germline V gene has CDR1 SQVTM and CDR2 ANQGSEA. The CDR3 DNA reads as TGCGGCGTCCCGGGACAGGGAAATGGCTACACCTTC. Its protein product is CGVPGQGNGYTF.

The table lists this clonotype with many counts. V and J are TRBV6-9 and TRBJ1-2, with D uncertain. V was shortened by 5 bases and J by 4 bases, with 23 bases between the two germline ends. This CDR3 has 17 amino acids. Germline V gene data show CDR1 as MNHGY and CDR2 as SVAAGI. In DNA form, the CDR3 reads TGTGCCAGCAGTCAGCCCGTGCCTTACGGAAAGACCTATGGCTACACCTTC. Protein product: CASSQPVPYGKTYGYTF.

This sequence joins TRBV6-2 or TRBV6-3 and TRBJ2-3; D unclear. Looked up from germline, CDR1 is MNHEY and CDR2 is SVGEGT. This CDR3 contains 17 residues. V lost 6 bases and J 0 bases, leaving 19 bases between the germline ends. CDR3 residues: CASSSSGSYSSTDTQYF. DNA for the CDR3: TGTGCCAGCAGCTCATCAGGCTCATATTCTAGCACAGATACGCAGTATTTT.

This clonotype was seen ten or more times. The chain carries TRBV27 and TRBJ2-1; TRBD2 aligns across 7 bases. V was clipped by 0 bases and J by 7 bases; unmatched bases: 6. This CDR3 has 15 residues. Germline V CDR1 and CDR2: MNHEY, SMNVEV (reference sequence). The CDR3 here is CASSLSRGLLNEQFF. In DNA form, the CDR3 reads TGTGCCAGCAGTTTATCCCGGGGACTACTTAATGAGCAGTTCTTC.

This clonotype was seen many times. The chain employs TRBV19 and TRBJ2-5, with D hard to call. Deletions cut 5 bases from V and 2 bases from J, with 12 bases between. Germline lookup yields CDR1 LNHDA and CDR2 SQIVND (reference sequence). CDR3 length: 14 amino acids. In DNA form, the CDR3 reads TGTGCCAGTAGTCCGAAGACCCGGCAAGAGACCCAGTACTTC. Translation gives CASSPKTRQETQYF.

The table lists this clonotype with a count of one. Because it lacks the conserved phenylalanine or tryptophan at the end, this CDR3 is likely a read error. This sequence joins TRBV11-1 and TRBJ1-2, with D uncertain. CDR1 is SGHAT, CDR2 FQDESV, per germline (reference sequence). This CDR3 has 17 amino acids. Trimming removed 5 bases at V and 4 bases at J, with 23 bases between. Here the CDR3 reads CASSTFDKAGKTYGYTL. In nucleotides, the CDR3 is TGTGCCAGCAGCACGTTCGATAAGGCTGGAAAGACCTATGGCTACACCCTC.

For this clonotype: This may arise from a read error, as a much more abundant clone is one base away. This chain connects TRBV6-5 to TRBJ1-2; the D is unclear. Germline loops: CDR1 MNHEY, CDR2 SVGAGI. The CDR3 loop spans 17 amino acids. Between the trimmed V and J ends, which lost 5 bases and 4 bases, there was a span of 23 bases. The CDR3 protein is CASSLVSSMRRTYGYTF. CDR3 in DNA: TGTGCCAGCAGTCTCGTATCCTCTATGCGAAGGACCTATGGCTACACCTTC.

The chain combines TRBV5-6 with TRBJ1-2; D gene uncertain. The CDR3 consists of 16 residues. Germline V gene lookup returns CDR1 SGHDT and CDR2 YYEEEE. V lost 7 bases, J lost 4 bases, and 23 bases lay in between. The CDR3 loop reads CASSAFNSRKAYGYTF. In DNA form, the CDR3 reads TGTGCCAGCTCGGCCTTCAATAGTCGAAAGGCCTATGGCTACACCTTC.

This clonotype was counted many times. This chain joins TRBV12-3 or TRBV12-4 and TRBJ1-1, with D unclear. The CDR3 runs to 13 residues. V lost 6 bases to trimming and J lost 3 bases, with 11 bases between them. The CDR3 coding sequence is TGTGCCAGCAGGGGGTTCCGTCACACTGAAGCTTTCTTT. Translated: CASRGFRHTEAFF.

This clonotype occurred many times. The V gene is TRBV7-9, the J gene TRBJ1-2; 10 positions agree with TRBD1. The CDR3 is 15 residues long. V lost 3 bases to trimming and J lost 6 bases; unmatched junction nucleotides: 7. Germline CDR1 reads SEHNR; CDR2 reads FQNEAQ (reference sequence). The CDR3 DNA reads TGTGCCAGCAGCTTGACAGGGGGCGGTCTGGATGGCTACACCTTC. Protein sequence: CASSLTGGGLDGYTF.

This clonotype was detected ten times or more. CDR3 region: CASQSSHPRKTYGYTF. CDR3 sequence (DNA): TGTGCCAGCCAATCGTCTCATCCACGAAAGACCTATGGCTACACCTTC. The rearrangement uses TRBV5-8 and TRBJ1-2, with D unclear. There are 16 residues in the CDR3. V was cut by 7 bases and J by 4 bases, with 23 bases left in between. Germline V gives CDR1 SGHTS, CDR2 YDEGEE.

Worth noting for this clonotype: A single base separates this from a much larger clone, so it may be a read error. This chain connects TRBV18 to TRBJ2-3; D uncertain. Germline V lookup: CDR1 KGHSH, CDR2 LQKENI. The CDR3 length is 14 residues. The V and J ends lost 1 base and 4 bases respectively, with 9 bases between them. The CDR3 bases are TGTGCCAGCTCACCACAAACTTTTTCAGATACGCAGTATTTT. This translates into CASSPQTFSDTQYF.